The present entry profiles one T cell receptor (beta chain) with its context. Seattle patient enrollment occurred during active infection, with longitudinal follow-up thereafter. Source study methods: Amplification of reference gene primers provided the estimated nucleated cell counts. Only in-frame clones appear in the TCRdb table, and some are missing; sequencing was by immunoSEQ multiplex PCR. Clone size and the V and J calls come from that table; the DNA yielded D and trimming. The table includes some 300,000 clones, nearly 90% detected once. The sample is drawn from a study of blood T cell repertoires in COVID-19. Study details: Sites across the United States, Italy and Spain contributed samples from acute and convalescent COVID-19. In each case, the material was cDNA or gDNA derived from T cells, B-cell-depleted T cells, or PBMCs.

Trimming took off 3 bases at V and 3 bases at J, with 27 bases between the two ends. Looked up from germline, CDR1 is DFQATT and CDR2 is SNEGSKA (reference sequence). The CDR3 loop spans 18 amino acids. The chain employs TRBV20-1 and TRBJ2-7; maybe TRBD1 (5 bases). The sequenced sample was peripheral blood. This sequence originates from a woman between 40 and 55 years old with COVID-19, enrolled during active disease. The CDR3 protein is CSASPAGLDTPGDYEQYF. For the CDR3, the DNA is TGCAGTGCTAGTCCGGCAGGGTTGGACACCCCCGGCGACTACGAGCAGTACTTC.